The source of this T cell receptor (beta chain) is a study of T cell responses to AZD1222 COVID-19 vaccine (dated by TCRdb to the early 2020s). Background for the entire study: A total of 230 to 250 trial participants underwent TCR sequencing, of whom approximately 210 received two doses of AZD1222 and about 25 received two doses of the MenACWY control vaccine. Trial participants were enrolled by age into subgroups of 18-55, 56-69 and 70-plus years, and approximately 150, 30 and 60 TCR-sequenced participants, respectively, were included in these subgroups. The study at large found these results: Conclusions about previously exposed vaccinees are limited because only six or seven AZD1222 recipients were SARS-CoV-2 seropositive at baseline. Participants were mostly white British and included more females than males, and it was suggested by the authors that clonal diversity may have been underestimated. The 56-69-year group was small, and its depth increase did not reach significance, likely because of low power. After two AZD1222 doses, both the breadth and the depth of spike-specific TCRs were significantly higher than at day 0 and than in MenACWY recipients. No day 14 peak-response samples were available, so repertoires were characterized only after the peak T cell response. Reportedly, close to half of the unique spike-specific TCRs recognized epitopes lying outside the regions that are mutated in the B.1.351 and B.1.1.7 variants. The vaccine-associated CD4 TCRs covered the entire spike protein, and the dominant responses fell in regions 160-218 and 743-854.

Remarks on this clone: Its antigen is still unknown. Base qualities are not recorded, but no much larger clone differs from it by a single base.

The CDR3 regions of human TCRbeta chains were subjected to immunosequencing. The authors processed their data as follows. TCRs in the repertoires were compared against a reference library of SARS-CoV-2-specific TCRs that had been generated with the MIRA antigen-specificity platform. Breadth was defined as the fraction of unique TCRs that were SARS-CoV-2-associated, and depth was defined as the fraction of total T cells that were SARS-CoV-2-associated. Using the MIRA data, each spike-specific TCR was assigned both to the spike region to which the TCR was reactive and to a CD4 or CD8 class. Log10-transformed breadth and depth values were compared by one-way ANOVA with Sidak's multiple comparisons tests. Held by TCRdb, this immuneACCESS table contains in-frame sequences only and omits some clones. Under half of the omission traces to an unresolved V gene where checked; the cause of the rest is unknown. V, J and clone size are taken as reported in that table, and D and trimming were inferred from the DNA itself. The sample records around 130,000 clones, 85% to 90% of which are singletons. The top ten constitute around 3% of the sample.

Counted from cysteine to phenylalanine, this CDR3 has 14 amino acids. The entry retains the CDR3 DNA only, 42 bases that are in frame from base 1. Trimming at the junction amounts to 6 bases on V and 11 bases on J, and the germline ends lie 19 bases apart. The germline V gene encodes CDR1 SNHLY and CDR2 FYNNEI. The label giving this sample's time point can be read as: about 28 days (+/-7) after the second vaccine dose. AZD1222 recipients with second doses at about 4 weeks or about 12 weeks were pooled, because spike-specific TCR depth and breadth did not differ between schedules. Samples from vaccinated people were obtained from the UK trials COV001 and COV002, which included a single-blind randomized controlled phase 2/3 trial of AZD1222 (ChAdOx1 nCoV-19) in healthy adults. For TCRbeta chain sequencing, PBMC samples were collected from trial participants at day 0 and at day 28 after the second dose.

This material consisted of peripheral blood, taken 28 days after the second AZD1222 dose. The source is an adult who received the AZD1222 COVID-19 vaccine. Recombination connected TRBV2 to TRBJ1-4; matching of 6 bases hints at TRBD1 as the D gene. The nucleotide sequence reads TGTGCCAGCAGGGGCCGAGGGGGGCCGGGGAAACTGTTTTTT. This translates into CASRGRGGPGKLFF.